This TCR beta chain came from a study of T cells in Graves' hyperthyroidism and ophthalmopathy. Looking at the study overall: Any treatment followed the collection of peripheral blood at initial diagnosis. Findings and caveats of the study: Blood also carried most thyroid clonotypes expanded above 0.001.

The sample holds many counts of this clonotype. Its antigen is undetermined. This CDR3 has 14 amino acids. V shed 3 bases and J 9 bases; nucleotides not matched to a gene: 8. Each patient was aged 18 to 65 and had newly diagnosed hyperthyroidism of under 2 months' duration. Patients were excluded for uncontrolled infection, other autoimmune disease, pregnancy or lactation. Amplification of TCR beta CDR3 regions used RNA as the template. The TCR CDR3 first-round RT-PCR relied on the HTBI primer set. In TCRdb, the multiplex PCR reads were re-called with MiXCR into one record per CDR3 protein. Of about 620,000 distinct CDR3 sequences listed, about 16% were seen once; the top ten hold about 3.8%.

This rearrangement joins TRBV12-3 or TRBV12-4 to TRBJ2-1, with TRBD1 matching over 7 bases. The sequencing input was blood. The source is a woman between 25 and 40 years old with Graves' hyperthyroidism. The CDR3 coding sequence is TGTGCCAGCAGTTTCCAAGGACAGGCGGGTGAGCAGTTCTTC. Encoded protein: CASSFQGQAGEQFF.